What follows is one T cell receptor beta chain and its context. The antigen remains unidentified. These data are taken from a study of beta chain features in type 1 diabetes. Overall study findings and caveats: Researchers report that Type 1 diabetes patients had moderately but significantly shorter TCRB CDR3s across all four CD4+ subsets.

The whole isolated RNA underwent reverse transcription, so sequencing captured expressed TCRB transcripts. Sequencing used immunoSEQ multiplex PCR; TCRdb keeps in-frame clones, though not all of them. The sample comprises about 230,000 clones, 16% of which are singletons, and 0.07% to 0.095% rests with the top ten. CDR1 and CDR2 (germline): MGHRA, YSYEKL. This CDR3 has 16 residues. V was pared by 1 base and J by 1 base, with 2 bases of the junction left unmatched. This TCR derives from a man in his thirties or forties with type 1 diabetes. The material sequenced was naive CD4+ T cells from blood. This rearrangement joins TRBV4-1 to TRBJ2-5, with TRBD1 identical over 11 bases. This CDR3 reads CASSQGDRGSQETQYF. In DNA form, the CDR3 reads TGCGCCAGCAGCCAAGGGGACAGGGGGTCCCAAGAGACCCAGTACTTC.